The 16 T cell receptor beta chains reported below all come from one sample, sequenced in a study of siplizumab effects on memory and regulatory T cells. Only in-frame clones appear in the TCRdb table, and some are missing; sequencing was by immunoSEQ multiplex PCR. The sample includes some 100,000 clones, 94% of them seen just once. Sequenced input: Tregs sorted from blood. The receptors come from a human donor in good health.

The gene calls are TRBV7-9 and TRBJ2-7; 8 bases line up with TRBD1. CDR1 is SEHNR, CDR2 FQNEAQ, per germline (reference sequence). The V segment lost 0 bases and the J segment 3 bases; nucleotides outside the gene matches: 4. The CDR3 covers 15 residues. The CDR3 is CASSLASTGDYEQYF. CDR3 nucleotide sequence: TGTGCCAGCAGCTTAGCGTCGACAGGGGACTACGAGCAGTACTTC. The full variable domain, in which reference TRBV7-9 and TRBJ2-7 provide the parts outside the CDR3, is DTGVSQNPRHKITKRGQNVTFRCDPISEHNRLYWYRQTLGQGPEFLTYFQNEAQLEKSRLLSDRFSAERPKGSFSTLEIQRTEQGDSAMYLCASSLASTGDYEQYFGPGTRLTVT.

The CDR3 reads CASSLAGAGETQYF. The CDR3 region has the DNA TGCGCCAGCAGCTTAGCGGGGGCCGGGGAGACCCAGTACTTC. This rearrangement joins TRBV5-1 to TRBJ2-5, with TRBD2 matching over 8 bases. The CDR3 covers 14 residues. Germline lookup yields CDR1 SGHRS and CDR2 YFSETQ. V trimming: 2 bases; J trimming: 5 bases; junction bases outside the gene matches: 5. The variable domain in full, completed from reference TRBV5-1 and TRBJ2-5, reads KAGVTQTPRYLIKTRGQQVTLSCSPISGHRSVSWYQQTPGQGLQFLFEYFSETQRNKGNFPGRFSGRQFSNSRSEMNVSTLELGDSALYLCASSLAGAGETQYFGPGTRLLVL.

This sequence joins TRBV11-2 and TRBJ2-3, with D possibly matching TRBD1 (7 bases). Germline CDR1 reads SGHAT; CDR2 reads FQNNGV. CDR3 length: 17 residues. The germline V and J ends were trimmed by 2 bases and 4 bases, with 19 bases remaining between them. The CDR3 coding sequence is TGTGCCAGCAGCTTAAGGGGGCGAAGACTAGTAGCAGATACGCAGTATTTT. Protein product: CASSLRGRRLVADTQYF.

The chain uses TRBV7-3 and TRBJ2-1; D is uncertain. The CDR3 runs 13 residues. CDR1 is SGHTA and CDR2 is FQGTGA in the germline V gene. V dropped 1 base and J dropped 10 bases, with 11 bases sitting between them. CDR3 residues: CASSLNRVGEQFF. As DNA, the CDR3 is TGTGCCAGCAGCTTAAACCGGGTTGGCGAGCAGTTCTTC.

The chain combines TRBV5-1 with TRBJ1-3, with D possibly matching TRBD1 (6 bases). The germline CDR1 and CDR2 sequences are SGHRS and YFSETQ. The CDR3 has 14 residues. The V and J ends lost 1 base and 4 bases respectively, with 9 bases between them. Written as DNA, the CDR3 is TGCGCCAGCAGCTTGACAGGGAACGGAAACACCATATATTTT. The encoded protein is CASSLTGNGNTIYF.

The chain links TRBV6-5 to TRBJ2-3, with 12 bases matching TRBD2. J was trimmed by 7 bases and V by 5 bases; bases with no gene match: 7. This CDR3 is built from 15 residues. In germline, CDR1 is MNHEY, CDR2 SVGAGI. DNA for the CDR3: TGTGCCAGCAGTCGGACTAGCGGGATGCCTCATACGCAGTATTTT. Its translation: CASSRTSGMPHTQYF.

This chain joins TRBV15 and TRBJ1-4; 9 nucleotides agree with TRBD1. The CDR3 runs to 15 residues. Germline assignment: CDR1 LNHNV and CDR2 YYDKDF (reference sequence). V shed 6 bases and J 1 base; nucleotides not matched to a gene: 3. CDR3 loop: CATRRQGGTNEKLFF. The CDR3 DNA reads TGTGCCACCAGGAGACAGGGGGGAACTAATGAAAAACTGTTTTTT.

The chain uses TRBV11-2 and TRBJ2-5, with TRBD2 matching over 12 bases. Trimming took 4 bases from V and 4 from J; bases not matched to a gene: 7. This CDR3 has 16 residues. Germline-derived CDR1 and CDR2 are SGHAT and FQNNGV. The CDR3 reads CASSSGGLAGRETQYF. The CDR3 region has the DNA TGTGCCAGCAGCTCAGGGGGACTAGCGGGCAGAGAGACCCAGTACTTC.

The CDR3 spells CASRDNQGPYEQYF. The CDR3 DNA reads TGTGCCAGCAGGGATAACCAGGGCCCCTACGAGCAGTACTTC. J is TRBJ2-7 and V is TRBV11-2, with a weak D call TRBD1 (5 bases). Germline loops: CDR1 SGHAT, CDR2 FQNNGV. Trimming removed 6 bases from V and 2 bases from J, with 14 bases in between. The CDR3 consists of 14 residues.

This chain connects TRBV5-4 to TRBJ1-2; TRBD1 might be the D (5 bases). V lost 4 bases, J lost 5 bases, and 15 bases lay in between. The CDR3 has 14 amino acids. The germline V gene encodes CDR1 SGHNT and CDR2 YYREEE (reference sequence). CDR3 nucleotides: TGTGCCAGCAGCCTCCGGGGCCCCCTATATGGCTACACCTTC. It encodes CASSLRGPLYGYTF.

The chain combines TRBV5-1 with TRBJ2-7, with a possible D match to TRBD1 (5 bases). The V gene lost 1 base and the J gene lost 0 bases, with 11 bases spanning the gap. The CDR3 covers 15 residues. The germline V gene encodes CDR1 SGHRS and CDR2 YFSETQ. Here the CDR3 DNA reads TGCGCCAGCAGCTTGTTAGGGGCGGACTCCTACGAGCAGTACTTC. It codes for CASSLLGADSYEQYF. Using reference TRBV5-1 and TRBJ2-7 for the parts outside the CDR3, the full variable domain is KAGVTQTPRYLIKTRGQQVTLSCSPISGHRSVSWYQQTPGQGLQFLFEYFSETQRNKGNFPGRFSGRQFSNSRSEMNVSTLELGDSALYLCASSLLGADSYEQYFGPGTRLTVT.

With regard to this clone: This CDR3 is missing its conserved last phenylalanine or tryptophan, likely due to a read error. Because the CDR3's place on the DNA is in doubt, the DNA is left out and the CDR3 is given as listed by TCRdb. The CDR3 here is CASSPRQRDGLSV. V gene TRBV18 combines with J gene TRBJ1-1; the DNA was not compared with TRBD1, the D call given in the table. CDR1 and CDR2 from the germline V gene are KGHSH and LQKENI. The CDR3 contains 13 residues when both ends are counted.

The V call is TRBV5-1, the J call TRBJ2-7; D unclear. This CDR3 has 12 residues. V dropped 3 bases and J dropped 4 bases, with 8 bases sitting between them. Germline loops: CDR1 SGHRS, CDR2 YFSETQ. The DNA of the CDR3 is TGCGCCAGCAGCTGGAATGGGTACGAGCAGTACTTC. It is translated as CASSWNGYEQYF. The full variable domain, with the rest looked up from reference TRBV5-1 and TRBJ2-7, is KAGVTQTPRYLIKTRGQQVTLSCSPISGHRSVSWYQQTPGQGLQFLFEYFSETQRNKGNFPGRFSGRQFSNSRSEMNVSTLELGDSALYLCASSWNGYEQYFGPGTRLTVT.

The chain uses TRBV20-1 and TRBJ2-1; D possibly corresponds to TRBD1 (5 bases). Germline CDR1 reads DFQATT; CDR2 reads SNEGSKA (reference sequence). V lost 5 bases, J lost 11 bases, and 10 bases lay in between. This CDR3 is built from 10 residues. The CDR3 coding sequence is TGCAGTGCTTACACAGGACAGCAGTTCTTC. It specifies CSAYTGQQFF.

The J gene is TRBJ1-2, the V gene TRBV6-6; D not certain. The CDR3 length is 16 residues. Deletions cut 0 bases from V and 3 bases from J, with 14 bases between. Per the germline V gene, CDR1 is MNHNY and CDR2 is SVGAGI (reference sequence). The CDR3 DNA reads TGTGCCAGCAGTTACTCGATGGTGGGCGGTTACTATGGCTACACCTTC. Residues: CASSYSMVGGYYGYTF.

The chain uses TRBV11-2 and TRBJ2-1; D might be TRBD2 (5 bases). The CDR3 spans 14 residues. Germline V CDR1 and CDR2: SGHAT, FQNNGV. Trimming removed 5 bases from V and 0 bases from J, with 8 bases in between. CDR3 nucleotides: TGTGCCAGCAGCCCCCGGGGCTCCTACAATGAGCAGTTCTTC. This translates into CASSPRGSYNEQFF.